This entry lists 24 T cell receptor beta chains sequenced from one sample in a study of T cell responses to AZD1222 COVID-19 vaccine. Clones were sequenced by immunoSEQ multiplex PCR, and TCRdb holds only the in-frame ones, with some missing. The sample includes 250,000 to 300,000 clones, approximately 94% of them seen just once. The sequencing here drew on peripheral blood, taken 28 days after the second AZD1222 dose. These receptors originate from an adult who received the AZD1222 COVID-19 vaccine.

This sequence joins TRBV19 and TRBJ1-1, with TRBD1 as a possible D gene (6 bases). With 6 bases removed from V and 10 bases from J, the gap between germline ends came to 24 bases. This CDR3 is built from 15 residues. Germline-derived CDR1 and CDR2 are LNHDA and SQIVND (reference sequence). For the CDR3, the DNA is TGTGCCAGTAGCCGTTCAAGGGGGGCCGGAGGGGGAGCTTTCTTT. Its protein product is CASSRSRGAGGGAFF.

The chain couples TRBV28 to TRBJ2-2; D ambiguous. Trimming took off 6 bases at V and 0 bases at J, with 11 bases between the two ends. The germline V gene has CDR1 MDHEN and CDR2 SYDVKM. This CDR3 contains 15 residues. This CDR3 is CASSRPQPNTGELFF. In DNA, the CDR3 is TGTGCCAGCAGCAGGCCCCAACCGAACACCGGGGAGCTGTTTTTT. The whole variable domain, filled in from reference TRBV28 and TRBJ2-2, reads DVKVTQSSRYLVKRTGEKVFLECVQDMDHENMFWYRQDPGLGLRLIYFSYDVKMKEKGDIPEGYSVSREKKERFSLILESASTNQTSMYLCASSRPQPNTGELFFGEGSRLTVL.

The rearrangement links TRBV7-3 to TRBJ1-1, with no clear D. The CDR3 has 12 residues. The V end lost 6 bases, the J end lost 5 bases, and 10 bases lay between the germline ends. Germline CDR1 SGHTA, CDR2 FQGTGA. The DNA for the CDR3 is TGTGCCAGCAGTACGGCGGAGACTGAAGCTTTCTTT. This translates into CASSTAETEAFF.

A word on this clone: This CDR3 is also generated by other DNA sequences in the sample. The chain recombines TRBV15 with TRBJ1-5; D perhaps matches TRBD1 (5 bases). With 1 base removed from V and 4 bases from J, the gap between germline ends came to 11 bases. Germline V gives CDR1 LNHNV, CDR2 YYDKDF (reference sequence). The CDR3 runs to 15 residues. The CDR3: CATSRVLGGNQPQHF. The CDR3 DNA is TGTGCCACCAGCAGAGTGCTGGGGGGAAATCAGCCCCAGCATTTT.

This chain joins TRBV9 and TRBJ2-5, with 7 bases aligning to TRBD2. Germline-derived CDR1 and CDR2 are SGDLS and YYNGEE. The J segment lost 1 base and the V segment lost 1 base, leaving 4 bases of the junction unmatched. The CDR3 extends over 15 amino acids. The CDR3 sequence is CASSVMGTIQETQYF. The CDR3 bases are TGTGCCAGCAGCGTAATGGGGACTATCCAAGAGACCCAGTACTTC.

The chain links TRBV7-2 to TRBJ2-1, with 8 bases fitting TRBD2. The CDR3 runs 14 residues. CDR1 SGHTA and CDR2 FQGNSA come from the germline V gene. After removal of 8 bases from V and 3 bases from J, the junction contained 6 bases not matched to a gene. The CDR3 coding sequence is TGTGCCAGCCGCCCGGGGGGGGACTACAATGAGCAGTTCTTC. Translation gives CASRPGGDYNEQFF.

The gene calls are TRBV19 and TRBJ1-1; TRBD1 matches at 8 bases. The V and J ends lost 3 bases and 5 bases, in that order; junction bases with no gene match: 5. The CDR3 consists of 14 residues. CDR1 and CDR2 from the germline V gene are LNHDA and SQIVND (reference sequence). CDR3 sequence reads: CASSMARGQTEAFF. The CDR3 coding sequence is TGTGCCAGTAGTATGGCCAGGGGGCAAACTGAAGCTTTCTTT.

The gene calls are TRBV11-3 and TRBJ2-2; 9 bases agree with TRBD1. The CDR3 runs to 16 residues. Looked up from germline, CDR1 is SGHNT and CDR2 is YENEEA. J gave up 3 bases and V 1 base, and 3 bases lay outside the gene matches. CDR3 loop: CASSLGGDRDTGELFF. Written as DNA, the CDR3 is TGTGCCAGCAGCTTAGGCGGGGACAGGGACACCGGGGAGCTGTTTTTT.

CDR3 amino acids: CASSFTRPNTEAFF. Here the CDR3 DNA reads TGTGCCAGCAGTTTTACCAGGCCGAACACTGAAGCTTTCTTT. The J gene is TRBJ1-1, the V gene TRBV28; D not resolved. The CDR3 loop spans 14 amino acids. The germline gives CDR1 MDHEN, CDR2 SYDVKM. The germline V and J ends were trimmed by 3 bases and 1 base, with 9 bases remaining between them.

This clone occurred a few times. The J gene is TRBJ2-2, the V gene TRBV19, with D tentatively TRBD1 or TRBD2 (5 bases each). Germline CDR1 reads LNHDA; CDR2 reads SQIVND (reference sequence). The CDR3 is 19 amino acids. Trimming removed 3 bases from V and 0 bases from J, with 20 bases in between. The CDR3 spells CASSIWDAYLEANTGELFF. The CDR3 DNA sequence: TGTGCCAGTAGTATCTGGGACGCCTATCTTGAAGCGAACACCGGGGAGCTGTTTTTT.

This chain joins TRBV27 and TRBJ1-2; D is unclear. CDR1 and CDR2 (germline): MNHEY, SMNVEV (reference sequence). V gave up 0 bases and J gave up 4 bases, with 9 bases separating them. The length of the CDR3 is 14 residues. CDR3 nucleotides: TGTGCCAGCAGTTTATCCCGGCTCAGCTATGGCTACACCTTC. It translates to CASSLSRLSYGYTF.

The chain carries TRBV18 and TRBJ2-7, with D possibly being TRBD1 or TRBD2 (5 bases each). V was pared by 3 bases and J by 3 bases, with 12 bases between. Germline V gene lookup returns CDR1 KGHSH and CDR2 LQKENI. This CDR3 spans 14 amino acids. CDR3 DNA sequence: TGTGCCAGCTCACCGGGGAGAGGGGACTACGAGCAGTACTTC. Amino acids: CASSPGRGDYEQYF.

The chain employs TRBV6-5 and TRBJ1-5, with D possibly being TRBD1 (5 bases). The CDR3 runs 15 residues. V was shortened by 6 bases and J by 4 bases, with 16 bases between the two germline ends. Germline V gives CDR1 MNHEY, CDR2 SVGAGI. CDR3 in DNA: TGTGCCAGCAGGGCCGGGGGACGGATAAATCAGCCCCAGCATTTT. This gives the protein CASRAGGRINQPQHF.

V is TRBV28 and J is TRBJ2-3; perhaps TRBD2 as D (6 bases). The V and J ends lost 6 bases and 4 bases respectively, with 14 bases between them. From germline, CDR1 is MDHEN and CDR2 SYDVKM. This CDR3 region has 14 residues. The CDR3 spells CASRGDGGADTQYF. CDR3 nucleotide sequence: TGTGCCAGCAGGGGGGACGGCGGGGCAGATACGCAGTATTTT.

In DNA form, the CDR3 reads TGCGCCAGCAGCTTGTCCGGGGCGAGCACAGATACGCAGTATTTT. This sequence encodes CASSLSGASTDTQYF. The chain employs TRBV5-1 and TRBJ2-3; D possibly uses TRBD1 or TRBD2 (5 bases each). V lost 1 base and J 0 bases, leaving 9 bases between the germline ends. Germline V CDR1 and CDR2: SGHRS, YFSETQ. This CDR3 has 15 residues. The whole variable domain, filled in from reference TRBV5-1 and TRBJ2-3, reads KAGVTQTPRYLIKTRGQQVTLSCSPISGHRSVSWYQQTPGQGLQFLFEYFSETQRNKGNFPGRFSGRQFSNSRSEMNVSTLELGDSALYLCASSLSGASTDTQYFGPGTRLTVL.

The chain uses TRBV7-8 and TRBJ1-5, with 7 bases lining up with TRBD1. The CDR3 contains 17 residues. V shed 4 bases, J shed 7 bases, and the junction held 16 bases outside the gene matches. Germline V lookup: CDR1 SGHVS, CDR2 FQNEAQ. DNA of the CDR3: TGTGCCAGCAGCTCAAACAGGGGCCCGCCATCACGGCAGCCCCAGCATTTT. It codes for CASSSNRGPPSRQPQHF.

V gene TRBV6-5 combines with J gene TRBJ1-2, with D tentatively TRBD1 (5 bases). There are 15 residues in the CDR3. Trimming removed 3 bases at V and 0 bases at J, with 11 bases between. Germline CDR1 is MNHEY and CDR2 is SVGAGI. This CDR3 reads CASSYEGDTNYGYTF. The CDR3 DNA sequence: TGTGCCAGCAGTTATGAAGGGGATACTAACTATGGCTACACCTTC.

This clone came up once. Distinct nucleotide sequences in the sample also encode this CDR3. CDR3 region: CASSFGQSSYNEQFF. Written as DNA, the CDR3 is TGCGCCAGCAGCTTTGGTCAAAGCTCCTACAATGAGCAGTTCTTC. The chain links TRBV5-1 to TRBJ2-1; no definite D call. This CDR3 spans 15 amino acids. Germline CDR1 is SGHRS and CDR2 is YFSETQ. Trimming left V 2 bases short and J 0 bases short, with 9 bases between.

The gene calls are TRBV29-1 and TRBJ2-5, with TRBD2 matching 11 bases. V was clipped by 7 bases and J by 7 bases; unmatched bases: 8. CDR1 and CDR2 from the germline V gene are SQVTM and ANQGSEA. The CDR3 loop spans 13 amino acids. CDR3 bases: TGCAGCGCGGGGACTAGCGGAGAGGGGACCCAGTACTTC. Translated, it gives CSAGTSGEGTQYF.

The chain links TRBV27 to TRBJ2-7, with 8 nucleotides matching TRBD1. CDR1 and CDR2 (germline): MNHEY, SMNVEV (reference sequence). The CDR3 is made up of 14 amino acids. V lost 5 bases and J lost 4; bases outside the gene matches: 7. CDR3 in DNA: TGTGCCAGCAGTATTGGACAGGGCAGGTACGAGCAGTACTTC. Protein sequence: CASSIGQGRYEQYF.

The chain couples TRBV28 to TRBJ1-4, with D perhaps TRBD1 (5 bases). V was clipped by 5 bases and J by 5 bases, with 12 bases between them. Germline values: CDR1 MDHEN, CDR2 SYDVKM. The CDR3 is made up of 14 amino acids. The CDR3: CASSEGSSNEKLFF. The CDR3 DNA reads TGTGCCAGCAGTGAGGGGTCCTCGAATGAAAAACTGTTTTTT.

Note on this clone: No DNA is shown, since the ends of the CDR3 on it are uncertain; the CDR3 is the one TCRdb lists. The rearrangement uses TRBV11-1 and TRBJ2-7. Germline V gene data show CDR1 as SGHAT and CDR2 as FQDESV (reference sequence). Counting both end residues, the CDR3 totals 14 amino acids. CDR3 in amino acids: CASSPRTFGAEQYF.

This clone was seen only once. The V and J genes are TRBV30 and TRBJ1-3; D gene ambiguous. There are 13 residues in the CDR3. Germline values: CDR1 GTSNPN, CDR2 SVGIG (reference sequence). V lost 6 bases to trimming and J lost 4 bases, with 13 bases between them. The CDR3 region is CACTDHDGNTIYF. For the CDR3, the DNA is TGTGCCTGCACGGATCACGACGGAAACACCATATATTTT. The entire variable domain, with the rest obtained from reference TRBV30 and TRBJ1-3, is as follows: SQTIHQWPATLVQPVGSPLSLECTVEGTSNPNLYWYRQAAGRGLQLLFYSVGIGQISSEVPQNLSASRPQDRQFILSSKKLLLSDSGFYLCACTDHDGNTIYFGEGSWLTVV.

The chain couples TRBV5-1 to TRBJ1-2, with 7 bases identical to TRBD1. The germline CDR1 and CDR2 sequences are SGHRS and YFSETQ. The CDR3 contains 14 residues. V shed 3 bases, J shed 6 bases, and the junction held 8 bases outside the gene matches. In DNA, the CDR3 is TGCGCCAGCAGCTCTGACAGGGTCCCGGATGGCTACACCTTC. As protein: CASSSDRVPDGYTF.